These 2 T cell receptor beta chains were all obtained from the same sample, sequenced in a study of T cells in Graves' hyperthyroidism and ophthalmopathy. Researchers took RNA transcripts and amplified the TCR beta CDR3 regions from them. Using the HTBI primer set, a first-round RT-PCR was run on the TCR CDR3. TCRdb fed the multiplex PCR reads into MiXCR, producing one record per CDR3 protein. The sample lists a few hundred thousand distinct CDR3 sequences; around 16% were seen once. Sequencing was done on a sample of blood. These receptors were collected from a man in his forties with Graves' hyperthyroidism.

This chain joins TRBV12-3 or TRBV12-4 and TRBJ1-5; D remains unclear. The CDR3 is 11 amino acids. V was trimmed by 7 bases and J by 3 bases, leaving 4 bases between them. In nucleotides, the CDR3 is TGTGCCAGCACCCCCAATCAGCCCCAGCATTTT. It codes for CASTPNQPQHF.

This clonotype was seen ten or more times. The V and J genes are TRBV28 and TRBJ2-5; 11 bases match TRBD2. The CDR3 consists of 18 residues. Looked up from germline, CDR1 is MDHEN and CDR2 is SYDVKM. Losses at the gene ends were 4 bases for V and 5 bases for J; bases not matched to a gene: 15. The CDR3 DNA reads TGTGCCAGCAGTTCCCCCCGGCTAGCGGGGGGCAGGAGCGAGACCCAGTACTTC. Amino acids: CASSSPRLAGGRSETQYF.